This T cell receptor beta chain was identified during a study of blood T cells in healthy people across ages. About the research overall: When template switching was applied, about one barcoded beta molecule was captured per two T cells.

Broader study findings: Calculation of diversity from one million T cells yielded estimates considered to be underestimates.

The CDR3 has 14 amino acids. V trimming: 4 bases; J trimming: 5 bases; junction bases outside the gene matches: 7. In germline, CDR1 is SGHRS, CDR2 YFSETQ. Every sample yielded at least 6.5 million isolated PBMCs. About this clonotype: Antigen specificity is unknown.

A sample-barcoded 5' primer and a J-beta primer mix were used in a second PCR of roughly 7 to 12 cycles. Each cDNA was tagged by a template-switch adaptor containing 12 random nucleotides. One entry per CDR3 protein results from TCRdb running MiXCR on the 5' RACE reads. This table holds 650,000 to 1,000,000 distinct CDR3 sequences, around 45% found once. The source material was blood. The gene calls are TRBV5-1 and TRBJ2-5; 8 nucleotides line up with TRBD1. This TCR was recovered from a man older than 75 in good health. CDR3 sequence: CASSIGQGAETQYF. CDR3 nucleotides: TGCGCCAGCAGCATCGGACAGGGAGCGGAGACCCAGTACTTC. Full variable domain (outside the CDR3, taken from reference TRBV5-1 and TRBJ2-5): KAGVTQTPRYLIKTRGQQVTLSCSPISGHRSVSWYQQTPGQGLQFLFEYFSETQRNKGNFPGRFSGRQFSNSRSEMNVSTLELGDSALYLCASSIGQGAETQYFGPGTRLLVL.